This T cell receptor (beta chain) was recovered during a study of beta chain features in type 1 diabetes. Study in general: Cells sorted and examined across all samples totaled approximately 100,000,000. Findings and limits, study-wide: There were fewer insertions and more deletions at the VDJ junctions of type 1 diabetes patients.

Sequenced material consisted of expressed TCRB transcripts (all of the isolated RNA was reverse transcribed). Sequenced by immunoSEQ multiplex PCR; TCRdb stores in-frame clones only, minus some. Of about half a million clones in the sample, roughly 10% are singletons; the top ten hold over 0.035%. Sorting that relied on CD45RO/CCR7/CD25/CD127/CD95/CD27 yielded CD4+ naive, central memory, regulatory and stem cell-like memory cells. Purities over 98% were achieved in all sorted populations. Regarding this clone: The target antigen is unknown.

V lost 11 bases, J lost 4 bases, and 14 bases lay in between. The CDR3 sequence is 12 residues long. The V gene's germline CDR1 is MDHEN and CDR2 SYDVKM. The clonotype was recovered from a woman between 18 and 29 years old in good health. Sequencing used naive CD4+ T cells from blood. This chain uses TRBV28 with TRBJ1-2; a possible D gene is TRBD1 (6 bases). CDR3 sequence reads: CALGGQAYGYTF. CDR3 sequence (DNA): TGTGCCTTAGGGGGACAAGCCTATGGCTACACCTTC.